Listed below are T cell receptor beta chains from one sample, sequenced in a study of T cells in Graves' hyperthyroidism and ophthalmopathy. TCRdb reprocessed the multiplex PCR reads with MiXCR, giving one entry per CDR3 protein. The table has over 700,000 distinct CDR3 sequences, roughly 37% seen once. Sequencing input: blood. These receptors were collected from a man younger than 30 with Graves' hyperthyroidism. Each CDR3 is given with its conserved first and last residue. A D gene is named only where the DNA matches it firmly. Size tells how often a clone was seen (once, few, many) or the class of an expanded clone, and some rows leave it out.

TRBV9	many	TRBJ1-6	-	CASSVREYSPLHF	TGTGCCAGCAGCGTCAGGGAATATTCACCCCTCCACTTT
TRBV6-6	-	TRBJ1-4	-	CASSYFVGGQGEKLFF	TGTGCCAGCAGTTACTTTGTCGGGGGGCAGGGAGAAAAACTGTTTTTT
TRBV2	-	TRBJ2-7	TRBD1	CASSQFHRGGSYEQYF	TGTGCCAGCAGTCAATTTCACAGGGGCGGCTCCTACGAGCAGTACTTC
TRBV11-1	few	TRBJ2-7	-	CASSPTAVPEQYF	TGTGCCAGCAGTCCTACAGCAGTCCCGGAGCAGTACTTC
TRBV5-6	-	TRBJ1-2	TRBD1	CASSLEDRLLDGYTF	TGTGCCAGCAGCTTAGAGGACAGGCTCTTGGATGGCTACACCTTC
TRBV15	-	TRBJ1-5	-	CATSREGLGSNQPQHF	TGTGCCACCAGCAGAGAGGGACTGGGTAGCAATCAGCCCCAGCATTTT
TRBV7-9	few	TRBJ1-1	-	CASIRWRRGGNTEAFF	TGTGCCAGCATCAGATGGAGGCGAGGTGGGAACACTGAAGCTTTCTTT
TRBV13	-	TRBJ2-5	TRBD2	CASSLNPAGGMETQYF	TGTGCCAGCAGCTTAAACCCAGCGGGAGGTATGGAGACCCAGTACTTC
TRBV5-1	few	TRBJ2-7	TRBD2	CASSATSGLEGEQYF	TGCGCCAGCAGCGCTACTAGCGGCCTGGAGGGCGAGCAGTACTTC
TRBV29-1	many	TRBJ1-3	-	CSVEPGGPGNTIYF	TGCAGCGTTGAACCGGGGGGACCTGGAAACACCATATATTTT
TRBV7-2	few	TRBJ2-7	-	CASTLLGTPFSSYEQYF	TGTGCCAGCACCCTCTTAGGAACCCCTTTCAGCTCCTACGAGCAGTACTTC
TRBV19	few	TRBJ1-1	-	CATEPGTLNTEAFF	TGTGCCACCGAACCAGGGACTTTGAACACTGAAGCTTTCTTT
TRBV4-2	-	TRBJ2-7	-	CASSHTSGTLYEQYF	TGTGCCAGCAGCCACACCTCCGGGACGCTATACGAGCAGTACTTC
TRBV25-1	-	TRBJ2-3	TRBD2	CASSFSGGARDTQYF	TGTGCCAGCAGTTTTAGCGGGGGGGCCAGAGATACGCAGTATTTT
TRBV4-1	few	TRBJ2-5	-	CASSQAPGQGGQETQYF	TGCGCCAGCAGCCAAGCTCCTGGGCAGGGGGGACAAGAGACCCAGTACTTC
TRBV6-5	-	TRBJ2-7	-	CASSEAHGGEQYF	TGTGCCAGCAGTGAAGCGCACGGCGGGGAGCAGTACTTC
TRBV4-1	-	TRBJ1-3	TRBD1	CASSQDGTGGNTIYF	TGCGCCAGCAGCCAAGACGGGACAGGGGGAAACACCATATATTTT
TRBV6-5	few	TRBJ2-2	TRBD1	CASSAWGQPNTGELFF	TGTGCCAGCAGCGCATGGGGACAGCCGAACACCGGGGAGCTGTTTTTT